Following are 14 T cell receptor beta chains from one sample sequenced in a study of persistence of HIV-infected CD4 T cells. These receptors have no identified antigens. This was the immunoSEQ version 4 assay in survey mode. Profiling relied on immunoSEQ multiplex PCR, and the TCRdb table lists in-frame clones only, not all of them. The sample records more than 15,000 clones, 65% being singletons. Stimulation used about 10 ug/mL lysate from CMV-infected fibroblasts. Responding CD4+ T cells were sorted by upregulation of both CD40 ligand and CD69. Material: CD4+ T cells sorted from PBMCs after 18-hour stimulation, obtained from a patient who received antiretroviral therapy. These receptors all stem from an adult woman with HIV who was CMV-seropositive.

The V call is TRBV7-9, the J call TRBJ2-3, with TRBD1 as a possible D gene (6 bases). The CDR3 spans 17 residues. V gave up 3 bases and J gave up 6 bases, with 22 bases separating them. Germline lookup yields CDR1 SEHNR and CDR2 FQNEAQ (reference sequence). The CDR3 DNA reads TGTGCCAGCAGCTTCACTAGTCTACAGGGTCTGGAGGATACGCAGTATTTT. Translation gives CASSFTSLQGLEDTQYF.

The V and J genes are TRBV2 and TRBJ2-7; no clear D gene. V lost 4 bases, J lost 5 bases, and 6 bases lay in between. Germline CDR1 SNHLY, CDR2 FYNNEI. The CDR3 is made up of 11 amino acids. CDR3 loop: CASSAFDEQYV. DNA of the CDR3: TGTGCCAGCAGTGCCTTTGACGAGCAGTACGTC.

There are a few counts of this clone. This chain connects TRBV30 to TRBJ1-1; 9 bases map to TRBD1. Trimming took 2 bases from V and 7 from J; bases not matched to a gene: 2. The CDR3 has 12 residues. Germline V gives CDR1 GTSNPN, CDR2 SVGIG (reference sequence). CDR3 bases: TGTGCCTGGAGTCCGGGACAGGGTGAAGCTTTCTTT. This gives the protein CAWSPGQGEAFF.

V gene TRBV3-1 (or the pseudogene TRBV3-2) combines with J gene TRBJ1-1; D is undetermined. The V gene lost 0 bases and the J gene lost 5 bases, with 13 bases spanning the gap. CDR1 is LGHDT and CDR2 is YNNKEL in the germline V gene (reference sequence). The CDR3 length is 15 residues. The CDR3: CASSQDDRRRTEAFF. In DNA form, the CDR3 reads TGTGCCAGCAGCCAAGATGATAGGAGGAGAACTGAAGCTTTCTTT.

The chain joins TRBV2 to TRBJ1-1; TRBD1 matches at 8 bases. The V gene's germline CDR1 is SNHLY and CDR2 FYNNEI. The CDR3 runs to 15 residues. The junction had 5 bases not matched to a gene; V was cut back by 4 bases and J by 1 base. CDR3: CASSAHGTGNTEAFF. Here the CDR3 DNA reads TGTGCCAGCAGTGCACACGGGACAGGGAACACTGAAGCTTTCTTT.

In DNA form, the CDR3 reads TGTGCCAGCAGCTTGGCGACCTTACAGGGGGGTAATGAAAAACTGTTTTTT. Encoded protein: CASSLATLQGGNEKLFF. The V and J genes are TRBV7-9 and TRBJ1-4; 8 bases line up with TRBD1. The CDR3 runs to 17 residues. Germline V lookup: CDR1 SEHNR, CDR2 FQNEAQ (reference sequence). V was pared by 3 bases and J by 4 bases, with 10 bases of the junction left unmatched.

This sequence joins TRBV5-8 and TRBJ1-1, with 10 bases that match TRBD1. V shed 4 bases and J 3 bases; nucleotides not matched to a gene: 9. This CDR3 has 16 residues. Germline values: CDR1 SGHTS, CDR2 YDEGEE. CDR3 protein: CASSTTMTGGYTEAFF. The CDR3 coding sequence is TGTGCCAGCAGCACTACGATGACAGGGGGCTACACTGAAGCTTTCTTT.

This sequence joins TRBV7-6 and TRBJ1-4; TRBD1 is a possible D gene (5 bases). V was cut by 3 bases and J by 6 bases, with 8 bases left in between. The germline CDR1 and CDR2 sequences are SGHVS and FNYEAQ. This CDR3 has 13 residues. The CDR3 spells CASSFGAHEKLFF. The DNA of the CDR3 is TGTGCCAGCAGCTTCGGGGCGCATGAAAAACTGTTTTTT.

This sequence joins TRBV19 and TRBJ1-1; D remains ambiguous. CDR1 is LNHDA and CDR2 is SQIVND in the germline V gene (reference sequence). The CDR3 runs 11 residues. Trimming removed 7 bases from V and 5 bases from J, with 8 bases in between. Written as DNA, the CDR3 is TGTGCCAGTAACGAGCGAACTGAAGCTTTCTTT. This translates into CASNERTEAFF.

This clone has just one count. The gene calls are TRBV9 and TRBJ1-2; 8 nucleotides line up with TRBD1. The germline CDR1 and CDR2 sequences are SGDLS and YYNGEE. Germline trimming cut 1 base from V and 8 bases from J; bases unmatched to any gene: 4. The CDR3 loop spans 13 amino acids. CDR3 sequence (DNA): TGTGCCAGCAGCGTACAGGGGGCTTGGGGCTACACCTTC. Encoded protein: CASSVQGAWGYTF.

A few counts support this clone. The chain couples TRBV11-1 to TRBJ1-3; D ambiguous. Germline V gives CDR1 SGHAT, CDR2 FQDESV (reference sequence). CDR3 size: 14 residues. Trimming stripped 5 bases from V and 0 bases from J, with 8 bases between. CDR3 amino acids: CASSPRHSGNTIYF. CDR3 DNA: TGTGCCAGCAGCCCCCGGCACTCTGGAAACACCATATATTTT.

This sequence joins TRBV6-6 and TRBJ1-6; no definite D call. The CDR3 totals 16 residues. V was cut by 0 bases and J by 10 bases, with 16 bases left in between. Germline V gene data show CDR1 as MNHNY and CDR2 as SVGAGI (reference sequence). The CDR3: CASSYSSTAMGSPLHF. CDR3 in DNA: TGTGCCAGCAGTTACTCCAGCACAGCGATGGGATCACCCCTCCACTTT.

The chain has TRBV12-3 or TRBV12-4 and TRBJ1-2; tentatively, D is TRBD1 (6 bases). CDR3 length: 13 amino acids. Trimming cost V 5 bases and J 4 bases, with 11 bases left between them. This CDR3 is CASSPDRLYGYTF. CDR3 DNA sequence: TGTGCCAGCAGTCCCGACAGGCTCTATGGCTACACCTTC.

V is TRBV29-1 and J is TRBJ1-2; possible D gene TRBD1, 6 bases. The germline CDR1 and CDR2 sequences are SQVTM and ANQGSEA. Trimming removed 6 bases at V and 4 bases at J, with 9 bases between. This CDR3 contains 11 residues. CDR3 coding DNA: TGCAGCGTAGAGACAGGCTATGGCTACACCTTC. Translating gives CSVETGYGYTF. The full variable domain, completed using reference TRBV29-1 and TRBJ1-2, is SAVISQKPSRDICQRGTSLTIQCQVDSQVTMMFWYRQQPGQSLTLIATANQGSEATYESGFVIDKFPISRPNLTFSTLTVSNMSPEDSSIYLCSVETGYGYTFGSGTRLTVV.